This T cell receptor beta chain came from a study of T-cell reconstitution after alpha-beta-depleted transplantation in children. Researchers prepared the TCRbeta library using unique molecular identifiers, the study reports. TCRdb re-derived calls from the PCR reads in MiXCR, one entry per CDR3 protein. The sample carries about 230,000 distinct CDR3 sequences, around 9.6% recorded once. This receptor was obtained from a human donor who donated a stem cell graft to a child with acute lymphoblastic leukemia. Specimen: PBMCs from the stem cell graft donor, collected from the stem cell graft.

CDR3 sequence (DNA): TGTGCCAGCAGTTTTTCTGGACAGTACACAGATACGCAGTATTTT. Amino acid sequence: CASSFSGQYTDTQYF. The chain joins TRBV12-3 or TRBV12-4 to TRBJ2-3; possible D gene TRBD1, 6 bases. The CDR3 loop spans 15 amino acids. Trimming cost V 3 bases and J 2 bases, with 12 bases left between them.